Following are 4 T cell receptor beta chains from one sample sequenced in a study of regulatory T cells in long-lasting Graves disease. Time point in this sample: newly diagnosed GD, antithyroid drugs for less than 3 months. TCR sequences were obtained from RNA taken from PBMCs. To make TCR beta libraries, researchers used iRepertoire HTBI primers and Arm-PCR of CDR3 regions. TCRdb re-called the multiplex PCR reads through MiXCR, storing one row per CDR3 protein. The sample contains approximately 440,000 distinct CDR3 sequences, around 15% of which appear only once. The same data also went into a second study, on T cells in Graves' hyperthyroidism and ophthalmopathy.

The source material was peripheral blood mononuclear cells (PBMCs), sampled at new diagnosis, from a patient treated with antithyroid drugs. Source of these receptors: a man between 35 and 55 years old with Graves disease.

This clonotype was found many times. This chain links TRBV7-9 with TRBJ1-1; no reliable D call. Deletions cut 5 bases from V and 6 bases from J, with 13 bases between. Looked up from germline, CDR1 is SEHNR and CDR2 is FQNEAQ (reference sequence). The CDR3 is made up of 13 amino acids. Here the CDR3 reads CASSNRHLPEAFF. CDR3 nucleotides: TGTGCCAGCAGCAATCGACACCTCCCTGAAGCTTTCTTT.

The chain couples TRBV5-1 to TRBJ2-2, with D perhaps being TRBD1 or TRBD2 (6 bases each). Germline V gene lookup returns CDR1 SGHRS and CDR2 YFSETQ. This CDR3 region has 16 residues. Trimming shortened V by 0 bases and J by 4 bases, and 13 bases separated the two germline ends. The CDR3 bases are TGCGCCAGCAGCTTGGTAGGGGGGAGAGGCACCGGGGAGCTGTTTTTT. It specifies CASSLVGGRGTGELFF. The full variable domain, rest sourced from reference TRBV5-1 and TRBJ2-2, is KAGVTQTPRYLIKTRGQQVTLSCSPISGHRSVSWYQQTPGQGLQFLFEYFSETQRNKGNFPGRFSGRQFSNSRSEMNVSTLELGDSALYLCASSLVGGRGTGELFFGEGSRLTVL.

To note about this clonotype: It differs at one base from a far larger clone, so likely a read error. The chain is built from TRBV27 and TRBJ2-3; TRBD2 is a possible D gene (6 bases). Trimming stripped 5 bases from V and 2 bases from J, with 20 bases between. The CDR3 length is 17 residues. CDR1 and CDR2 from the germline V gene are MNHEY and SMNVEV (reference sequence). CDR3 protein: CASSDQGRGGTTDTQYF. CDR3 DNA sequence: TGTGCCAGCAGTGATCAGGGCCGGGGAGGAACCACAGATACGCAGTATTTT.

The table lists this clonotype with many counts. The chain uses TRBV11-2 and TRBJ2-5; D call uncertain. The CDR3 contains 11 residues. Germline lookup yields CDR1 SGHAT and CDR2 FQNNGV. V gave up 2 bases and J gave up 2 bases, with 0 bases separating them. CDR3 amino acids: CASSLQETQYF. In DNA form, the CDR3 reads TGTGCCAGCAGCTTACAAGAGACCCAGTACTTC.